One sample yielded the 12 T cell receptor beta chains listed below, sequenced in a study of blood T cell repertoires in COVID-19. The table came from immunoSEQ multiplex PCR; TCRdb's copy has only in-frame clones and leaves some out. In the table there are a few hundred thousand clones, approximately 80% of which are singletons. Input material: PBMCs or T cells enriched from blood (not recorded which). Receptors were obtained from a woman aged 40 to 50 with acute COVID-19.

The genes are TRBV5-5 and TRBJ1-1; 10 nucleotides line up with TRBD1. Germline V gene sequence: CDR1 SGHKS, CDR2 YYEKEE (reference sequence). The CDR3 has 15 amino acids. V lost 9 bases, J lost 7 bases, and 15 bases stayed unmatched. The CDR3 region is CATALGDRGFGEAFF. The CDR3 DNA is TGTGCCACCGCACTCGGGGACAGGGGTTTTGGTGAAGCTTTCTTT.

V usage is TRBV4-2 and J usage is TRBJ1-1, with TRBD1 matching 11 bases. Germline V gene lookup returns CDR1 LGHNA and CDR2 YNFKEQ. V lost 3 bases and J lost 5; bases outside the gene matches: 11. The CDR3 has 17 amino acids. CDR3 amino acids: CASSQGGQGAGWTEAFF. CDR3 coding DNA: TGTGCCAGCAGCCAGGGTGGACAGGGGGCGGGATGGACTGAAGCTTTCTTT.

This clone was counted once. This chain joins TRBV19 and TRBJ1-1; unclear D gene. Looked up from germline, CDR1 is LNHDA and CDR2 is SQIVND (reference sequence). CDR3 length: 13 residues. V was cut by 7 bases and J by 6 bases, with 15 bases left in between. CDR3 residues: CASKQGRLAEAFF. In DNA, the CDR3 is TGTGCCAGTAAACAAGGGAGGCTCGCTGAAGCTTTCTTT.

The chain employs TRBV21-1 and TRBJ2-7; no check of the table's D call, TRBD2, against the DNA was made. TRBV21-1 represents a pseudogene. This CDR3 has 15 residues. CDR3 nucleotides: TGTGCCAGCAGCAAGGGCGGGAGGCCATCCTACGAGCAGTACTTC. This sequence encodes CASSKGGRPSYEQYF.

This clone showed up just once. This chain uses TRBV6-6 with TRBJ2-7; possible D gene TRBD1, 6 bases. The germline gives CDR1 MNHNY, CDR2 SVGAGI (reference sequence). Trimming removed 0 bases at V and 2 bases at J, with 11 bases between. The CDR3 loop spans 15 amino acids. The CDR3 sequence: CASSYSPQGAYEQYF. CDR3 bases: TGTGCCAGCAGTTACTCCCCACAGGGTGCCTACGAGCAGTACTTC.

This chain links TRBV11-2 with TRBJ1-1; no clear D gene. This CDR3 comprises 14 residues. With 5 bases removed from V and 0 bases from J, the gap between germline ends came to 10 bases. Germline V gives CDR1 SGHAT, CDR2 FQNNGV. The CDR3 loop reads CASSATALNTEAFF. The DNA of the CDR3 is TGTGCCAGCAGCGCCACAGCTCTGAACACTGAAGCTTTCTTT.

V and J are TRBV6-2 or TRBV6-3 and TRBJ2-7; D unclear. With 3 bases removed from V and 2 bases from J, the gap between germline ends came to 11 bases. Germline V lookup: CDR1 MNHEY, CDR2 SVGEGT. This CDR3 has 14 residues. CDR3 DNA: TGTGCCAGCAGTTATATGCCAGATCCCTACGAGCAGTACTTC. Translation: CASSYMPDPYEQYF.

V is TRBV19 and J is TRBJ1-5; 7 positions agree with TRBD1. Germline loops: CDR1 LNHDA, CDR2 SQIVND (reference sequence). V gave up 8 bases and J gave up 4 bases; unmatched junction bases: 11. The CDR3 is 15 amino acids. The CDR3, as DNA: TGTGCCAGTTCGACTGAGGACAGGACTAATCAGCCCCAGCATTTT. It translates to CASSTEDRTNQPQHF.

The chain combines TRBV7-2 with TRBJ1-4, with 7 bases lining up with TRBD1. Trimming took 8 bases from V and 0 from J; bases not matched to a gene: 12. CDR1 and CDR2 from the germline V gene are SGHTA and FQGNSA. This CDR3 spans 17 amino acids. The CDR3 reads CASRRQGSIATNEKLFF. The CDR3 region has the DNA TGTGCCAGCCGAAGACAGGGATCGATCGCAACTAATGAAAAACTGTTTTTT.

The V and J genes are TRBV6-6 and TRBJ2-7, with a tentative D call TRBD1 (6 bases). Germline V CDR1 and CDR2: MNHNY, SVGAGI (reference sequence). V lost 5 bases, J lost 5 bases, and 13 bases lay in between. The CDR3 contains 13 residues. Here the CDR3 DNA reads TGTGCCAGCAGTCGTAACAGGGTAAACGAGCAGTACTTC. Translated: CASSRNRVNEQYF.

The CDR3 DNA follows: TGTGCCAGCAGTTATGGAGGATCGGGCACTGAAGCTTTCTTT. This gives the protein CASSYGGSGTEAFF. This chain joins TRBV7-2 and TRBJ1-1; D remains unclear. The CDR3 is 14 residues long. Per the germline V gene, CDR1 is SGHTA and CDR2 is FQGNSA. V was clipped by 6 bases and J by 4 bases, with 15 bases between them. Together with reference TRBV7-2 and TRBJ1-1, the CDR3 gives the full variable domain: GAGVSQSPSNKVTEKGKDVELRCDPISGHTALYWYRQSLGQGLEFLIYFQGNSAPDKSGLPSDRFSAERTGGSVSTLTIQRTQQEDSAVYLCASSYGGSGTEAFFGQGTRLTVV.

This sequence joins TRBV18 and TRBJ2-3; D possibly corresponds to TRBD2 (6 bases). The ends were cut back, 0 bases at V and 4 bases at J, with 11 bases in the middle. This CDR3 has 15 residues. Germline CDR1 and CDR2: KGHSH and LQKENI. The CDR3 here is CASSPPEGRADTQYF. The CDR3 DNA sequence: TGTGCCAGCTCACCACCGGAGGGAAGGGCAGATACGCAGTATTTT.